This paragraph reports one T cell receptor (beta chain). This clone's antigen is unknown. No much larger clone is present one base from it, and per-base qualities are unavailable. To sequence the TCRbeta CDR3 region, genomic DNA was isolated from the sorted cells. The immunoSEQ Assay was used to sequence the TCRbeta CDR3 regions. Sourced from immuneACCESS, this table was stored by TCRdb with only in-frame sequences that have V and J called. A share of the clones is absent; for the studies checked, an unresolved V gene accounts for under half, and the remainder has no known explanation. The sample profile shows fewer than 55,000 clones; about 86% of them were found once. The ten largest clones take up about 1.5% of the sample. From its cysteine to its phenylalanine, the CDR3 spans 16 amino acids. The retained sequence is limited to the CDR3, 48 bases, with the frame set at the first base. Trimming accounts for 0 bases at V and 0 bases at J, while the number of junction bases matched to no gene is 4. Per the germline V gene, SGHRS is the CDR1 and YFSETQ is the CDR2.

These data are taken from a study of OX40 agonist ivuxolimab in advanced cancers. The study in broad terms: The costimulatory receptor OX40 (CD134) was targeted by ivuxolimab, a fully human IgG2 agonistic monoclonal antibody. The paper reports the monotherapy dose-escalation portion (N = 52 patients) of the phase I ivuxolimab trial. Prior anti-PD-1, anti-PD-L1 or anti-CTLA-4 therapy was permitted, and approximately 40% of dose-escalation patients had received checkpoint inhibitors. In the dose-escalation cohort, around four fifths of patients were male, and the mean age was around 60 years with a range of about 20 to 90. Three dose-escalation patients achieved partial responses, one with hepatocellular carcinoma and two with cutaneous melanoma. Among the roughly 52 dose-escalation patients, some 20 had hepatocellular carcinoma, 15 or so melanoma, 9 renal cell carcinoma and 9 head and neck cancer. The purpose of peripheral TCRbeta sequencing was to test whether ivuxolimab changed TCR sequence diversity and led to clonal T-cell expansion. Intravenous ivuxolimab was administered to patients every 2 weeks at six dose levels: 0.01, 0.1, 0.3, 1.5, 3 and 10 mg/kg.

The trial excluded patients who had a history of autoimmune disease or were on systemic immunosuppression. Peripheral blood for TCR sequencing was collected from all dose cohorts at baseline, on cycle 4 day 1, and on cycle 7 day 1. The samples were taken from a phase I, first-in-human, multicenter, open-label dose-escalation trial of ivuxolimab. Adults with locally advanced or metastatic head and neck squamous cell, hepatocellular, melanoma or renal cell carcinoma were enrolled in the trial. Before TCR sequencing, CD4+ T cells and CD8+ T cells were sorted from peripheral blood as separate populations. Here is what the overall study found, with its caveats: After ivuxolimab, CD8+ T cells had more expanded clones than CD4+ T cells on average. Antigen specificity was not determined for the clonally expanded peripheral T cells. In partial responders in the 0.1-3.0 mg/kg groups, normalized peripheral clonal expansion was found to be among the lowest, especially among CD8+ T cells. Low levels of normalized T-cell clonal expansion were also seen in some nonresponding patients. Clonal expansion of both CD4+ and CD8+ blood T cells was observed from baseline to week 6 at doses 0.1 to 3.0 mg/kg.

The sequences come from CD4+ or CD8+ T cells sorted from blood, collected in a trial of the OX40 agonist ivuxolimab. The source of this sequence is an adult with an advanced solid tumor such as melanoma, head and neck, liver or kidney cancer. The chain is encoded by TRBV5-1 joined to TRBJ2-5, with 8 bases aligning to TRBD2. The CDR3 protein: CASSLVVRGDQETQYF. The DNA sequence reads TGCGCCAGCAGCTTGGTGGTGCGGGGGGACCAAGAGACCCAGTACTTC.